This T cell receptor beta chain was identified during a study of neurological immune-mediated disorders. CDR1 and CDR2 (germline): MNHEY, SMNVEV (reference sequence). V was clipped by 5 bases and J by 9 bases, with 20 bases between them. The CDR3 sequence is 15 residues long. cDNA was made by 5'RACE with 10-nucleotide random UMIs. TCRdb analysed the 5' RACE reads with MiXCR anew, one entry per CDR3 protein. This sample has more than 50,000 distinct CDR3 sequences, with 3% to 4% found just once. This clonotype rates as medium-sized. The genes are TRBV27 and TRBJ2-1; D is uncertain. The TCR was taken from a woman between 45 and 60 years old with multiple sclerosis. The specimen was PBMCs. CDR3 DNA: TGTGCCAGCAGTCTCTACCCGACCCTAGACACTGAGCAGTTCTTC. It specifies CASSLYPTLDTEQFF.